This T cell receptor (beta chain) emerged from a study of shared clonotypes between healthy human individuals (dated by TCRdb to between 2020 and 2021). In terms of the full investigation: The cohort included three men and a couple of women between 18 and 49 years of age. For each donor, three plates each were used for CD4 naive and CD4 memory, two plates were used for CD8 naive, and one plate was used for CD8 memory. To estimate repertoire size and how much clonotypes are shared between individuals, the study performed deep sequencing of blood TCR repertoires from 4 to 6 healthy adults. Different laboratories and diverse techniques were used to prepare libraries and sequence TCR repertoires, to increase sequencing depth and limit assay-specific biases. Leukapheresis yielded between about 0.94 and 9 billion PBMCs per donor. What the authors observed across the whole study: The genetic and exposure-history diversity represented was limited by the small number of donors. Naive subsets generally had larger estimated clonotype richness than memory subsets did. Sampling was restricted to blood, and TCR repertoires in tissue are likely to differ from TCR repertoires in blood. Higher generation probabilities were observed for clonotypes shared by all four sorted-subset donors than for non-shared clonotypes. Incomplete sequencing was indicated by rarefaction of sorted-subset datasets, despite the large sequencing depth. Pairwise subsampling indicated that sequencing depth was expected to affect the degree of clonotype sharing among donors. Sharing across several donors was observed for approximately 5% of naive CD4, over 3% of naive CD8, around 2.5% of memory CD4, and less than 0.45% of memory CD8 clonotypes.

Using the deep immunoSEQ assay, multiplex PCR amplified TCR CDR3 regions from genomic DNA. Extracted genomic DNA from each cell subset was spread evenly across all wells of several immunoSEQ 96-well plates, with each plate serving as a replicate. For sorted subsets, 200 to 250 ng of genomic DNA, equivalent to 25,000 to 35,000 T cell genomes, went into each replicate PCR. Purified libraries were quantified with a Qubit 3.0 fluorometer, sized on a Bioanalyzer 2100, and re-quantified with the KAPA Library Quantification kit. Every immunoSEQ 96-well plate was sequenced on a separate single-read 150-cycle Illumina NextSeq 550 flow cell. In the original analysis: Because the immunoSEQ output included only junctional sequences and no quality scores, the filtering could not be the same as the filtering used for full-length reads. To assign V/J genes and CDR3, sequences were annotated using PyIR, a Python wrapper for IgBLAST v1.9, with IMGT germline references. Any read was removed if the V/J assignment was weak (E-value above 1e-6), the CDR3 was missing, or the read contained stop codons, out-of-frame junctions, or ambiguous translated residues. V3J clonotypes were defined by identical inferred V gene, J gene, and CDR3 amino acid sequence. The percentage overlap between two repertoires was calculated by dividing the number of shared unique clonotypes by the size of the smaller repertoire. Richness of each repertoire was evaluated using RTK rarefaction, the Chao1 estimator, and Recon v2.1 estimates of unobserved clonotypes. Generation probabilities for all TCRbeta clonotypes obtained by the gDNA method from a handful of donors were computed using OLGA. The clones in this table, taken by TCRdb from immuneACCESS, are in-frame only. Not every clone is retained; where verified, under half of the shortfall comes from an unresolved V gene, and the cause of the rest is unknown. The V and J calls and clone size come from that table; D and trimming were worked out from the DNA. The table for this sample lists just over 2,000,000 clones; 90% to 95% of them were counted only once. The top ten clonotypes cover under 0.15% of the sample.

V was cut back by 7 bases and J by 8 bases, leaving a gap of 9 bases between them. The CDR3, cysteine through phenylalanine, is 11 amino acids long. Kept here is only the CDR3 DNA, which spans 33 bases and is read in frame from base 1. For CDR1 and CDR2, the germline V gene lists SNHLY and FYNNEI. With regard to this clone: Its specific antigen is unknown. It has no much larger one-base neighbor in the sample; base qualities were not kept. This same CDR3 is encoded by further DNA sequences in the sample.

Donors were healthy HIV-negative adults with no recently reported acute infections or vaccinations. All donors were Caucasian adults living in Nashville, Tennessee, USA. CD4+ T cells were enriched by magnetic negative selection; naive cells were then positively selected on CD45RA, and the negative fraction formed the memory subset. After blood collection by leukapheresis, PBMCs were isolated using Ficoll-Histopaque density gradient centrifugation and then cryopreserved in the vapor phase of liquid nitrogen. Analytical flow cytometry was used to check the purity and quantity of every magnetically sorted T cell population. Genomic DNA was isolated from each sorted fraction and quantified by UV absorbance on a Nanodrop 2000c.

Sequences were obtained from naive CD4+ T cells sorted from blood. The sample's cell subset or site label is to be understood as: CD45RA+ positively selected. The rearrangement joined TRBV2 to TRBJ2-1; TRBD2 is possibly the D segment (6 matching bases). This receptor was obtained from a man aged 18 to 29 in good health. The DNA sequence is as follows: TGTGCCAGCAAAGGGAGGTATGAGCAGTTCTTC. Its translation is CASKGRYEQFF. The CDR3, completed at both ends by the reference TRBV2 and TRBJ2-1 genes, gives the full variable domain EPEVTQTPSHQVTQMGQEVILRCVPISNHLYFYWYRQILGQKVEFLVSFYNNEISEKSEIFDDQFSVERPDGSNFTLKIRSTKLEDSAMYFCASKGRYEQFFGPGTRLTVL.